This TCR beta chain was captured in a study of human T cells and chemical hapten exposure. About the research overall: Alopecia areata, totalis and universalis patients, mostly female, were included.

TCRdb re-called the RACE reads through MiXCR, storing one row per CDR3 protein. The sample holds more than 85,000 distinct CDR3 sequences, less than 40% seen once. This CDR3 contains 17 residues. Deletions cut 2 bases from V and 4 bases from J, with 23 bases between. The germline gives CDR1 SQVTM, CDR2 ANQGSEA. The time point: patch test 3, about 24 weeks after DPC sensitization. Stated treatment: therapeutic diphenylcyclopropenone sensitization with weekly scalp DPC. The source material was whole blood, sampled in connection with sensitization to the hapten diphenylcyclopropenone (DPC). The receptor was derived from a man aged 40-50 years with alopecia areata. Some clones in this sample may be carry-over from other donors' samples. The gene calls are TRBV29-1 and TRBJ1-1, with TRBD1 as a possible D gene (6 bases). CDR3 sequence (DNA): TGCAGCGTTGAAAATCGGGTGTTTGGGGGCGGTGGCACTGAAGCTTTCTTT. Residues: CSVENRVFGGGGTEAFF.